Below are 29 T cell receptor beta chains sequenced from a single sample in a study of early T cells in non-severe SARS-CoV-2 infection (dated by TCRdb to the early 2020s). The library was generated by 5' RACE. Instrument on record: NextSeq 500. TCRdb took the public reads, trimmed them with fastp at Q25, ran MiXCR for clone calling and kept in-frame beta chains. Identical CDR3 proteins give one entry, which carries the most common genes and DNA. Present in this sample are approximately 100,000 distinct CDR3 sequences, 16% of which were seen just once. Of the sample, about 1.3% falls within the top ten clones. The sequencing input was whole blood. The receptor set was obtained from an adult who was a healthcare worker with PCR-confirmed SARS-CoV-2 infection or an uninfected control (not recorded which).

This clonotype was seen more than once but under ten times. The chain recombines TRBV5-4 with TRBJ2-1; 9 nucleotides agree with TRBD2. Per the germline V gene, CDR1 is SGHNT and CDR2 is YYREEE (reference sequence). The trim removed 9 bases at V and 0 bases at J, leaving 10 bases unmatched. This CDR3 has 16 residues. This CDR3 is CAIGGGRESSYNEQFF. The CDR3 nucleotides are TGTGCCATCGGAGGCGGGAGGGAGAGCTCCTACAATGAGCAGTTCTTC.

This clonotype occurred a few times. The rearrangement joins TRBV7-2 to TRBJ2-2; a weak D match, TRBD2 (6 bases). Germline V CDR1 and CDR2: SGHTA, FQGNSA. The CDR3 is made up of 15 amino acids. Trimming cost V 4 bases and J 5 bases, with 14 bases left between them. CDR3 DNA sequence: TGTGCCAGCAGCTATGGGAGGATCCCAACCGGGGAGCTGTTTTTT. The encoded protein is CASSYGRIPTGELFF. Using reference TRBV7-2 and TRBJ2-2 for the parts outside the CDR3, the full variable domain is GAGVSQSPSNKVTEKGKDVELRCDPISGHTALYWYRQSLGQGLEFLIYFQGNSAPDKSGLPSDRFSAERTGGSVSTLTIQRTQQEDSAVYLCASSYGRIPTGELFFGEGSRLTVL.

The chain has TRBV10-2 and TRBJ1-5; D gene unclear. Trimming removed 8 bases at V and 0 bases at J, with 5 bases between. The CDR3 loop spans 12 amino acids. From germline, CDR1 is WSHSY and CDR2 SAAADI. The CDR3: CASGGSNQPQHF. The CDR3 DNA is TGCGCCAGCGGCGGTAGCAATCAGCCCCAGCATTTT.

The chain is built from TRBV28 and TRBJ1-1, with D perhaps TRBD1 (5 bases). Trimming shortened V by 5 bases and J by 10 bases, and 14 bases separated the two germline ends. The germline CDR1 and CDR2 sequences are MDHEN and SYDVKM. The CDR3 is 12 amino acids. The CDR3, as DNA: TGTGCCAGCAGTATAGGGGACCAGGGAGCTTTCTTT. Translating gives CASSIGDQGAFF.

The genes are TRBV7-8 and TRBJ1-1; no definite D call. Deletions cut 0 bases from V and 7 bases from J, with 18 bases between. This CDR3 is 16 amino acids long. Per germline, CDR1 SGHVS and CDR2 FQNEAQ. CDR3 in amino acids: CASSLARMCSECEAFF. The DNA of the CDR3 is TGTGCCAGCAGCTTAGCGCGGATGTGTTCAGAATGTGAAGCTTTCTTT.

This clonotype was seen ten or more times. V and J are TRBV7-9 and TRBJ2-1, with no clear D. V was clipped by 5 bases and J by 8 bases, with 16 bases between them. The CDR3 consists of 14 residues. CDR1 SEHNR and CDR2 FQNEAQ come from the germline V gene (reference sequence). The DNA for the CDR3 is TGTGCCAGCAGCCTGGGATCGGGCCTTGATGAGCAGTTCTTC. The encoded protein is CASSLGSGLDEQFF.

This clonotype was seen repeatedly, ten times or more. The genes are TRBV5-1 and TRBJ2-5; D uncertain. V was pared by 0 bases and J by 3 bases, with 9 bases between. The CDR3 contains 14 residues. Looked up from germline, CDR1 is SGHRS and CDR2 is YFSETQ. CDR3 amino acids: CASSLVRTEETQYF. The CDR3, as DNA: TGCGCCAGCAGCTTGGTACGGACGGAAGAGACCCAGTACTTC.

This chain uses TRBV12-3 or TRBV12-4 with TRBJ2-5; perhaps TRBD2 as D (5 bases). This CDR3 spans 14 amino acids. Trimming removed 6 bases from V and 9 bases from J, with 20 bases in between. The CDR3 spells CASSLVPPIGAQYF. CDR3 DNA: TGTGCCAGCAGCCTTGTACCCCCTATCGGGGCCCAGTACTTC.

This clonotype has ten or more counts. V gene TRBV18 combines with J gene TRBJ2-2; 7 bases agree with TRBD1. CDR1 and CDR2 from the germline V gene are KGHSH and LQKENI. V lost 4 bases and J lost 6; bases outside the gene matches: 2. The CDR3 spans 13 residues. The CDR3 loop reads CASSRQGAGELFF. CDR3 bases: TGTGCCAGCTCACGACAGGGTGCCGGGGAGCTGTTTTTT.

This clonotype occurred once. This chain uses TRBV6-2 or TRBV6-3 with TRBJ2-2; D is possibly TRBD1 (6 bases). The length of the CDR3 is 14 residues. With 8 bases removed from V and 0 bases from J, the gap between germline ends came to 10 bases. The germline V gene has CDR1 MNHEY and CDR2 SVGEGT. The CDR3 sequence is CASHRDANTGELFF. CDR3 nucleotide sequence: TGTGCCAGCCACAGGGACGCGAACACCGGGGAGCTGTTTTTT.

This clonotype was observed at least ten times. The CDR3 spells CASSQDGGRARGTQYF. The CDR3 nucleotides read TGCGCCAGCAGCCAAGACGGCGGGAGGGCCAGGGGTACGCAGTATTTT. The genes are TRBV4-3 and TRBJ2-3; the match to TRBD2 covers 9 bases. Germline values: CDR1 LGHNA, CDR2 YSLEER. This CDR3 contains 16 residues. V shed 0 bases, J shed 8 bases, and the junction held 9 bases outside the gene matches.

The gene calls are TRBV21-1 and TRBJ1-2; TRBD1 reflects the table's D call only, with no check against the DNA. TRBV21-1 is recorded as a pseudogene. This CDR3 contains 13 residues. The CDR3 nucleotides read TGTGCCAGCAGACCAGGGGAAACGAATGGCTACACCTTC. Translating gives CASRPGETNGYTF.

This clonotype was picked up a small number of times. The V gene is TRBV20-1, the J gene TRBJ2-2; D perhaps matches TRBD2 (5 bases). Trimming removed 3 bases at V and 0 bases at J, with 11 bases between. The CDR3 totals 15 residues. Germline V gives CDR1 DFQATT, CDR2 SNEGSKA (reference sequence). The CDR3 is CSARELGSNTGELFF. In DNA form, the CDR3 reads TGCAGTGCTAGGGAACTAGGCTCGAACACCGGGGAGCTGTTTTTT.

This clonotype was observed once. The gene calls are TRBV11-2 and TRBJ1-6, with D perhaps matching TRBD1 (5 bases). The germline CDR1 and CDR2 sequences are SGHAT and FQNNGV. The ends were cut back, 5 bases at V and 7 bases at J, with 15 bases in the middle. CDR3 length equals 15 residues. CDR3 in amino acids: CASSTYGDRNSPLHF. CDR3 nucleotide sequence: TGTGCCAGCAGCACATACGGGGACCGAAATTCACCCCTCCACTTT. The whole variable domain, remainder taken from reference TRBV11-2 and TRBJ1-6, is EAGVAQSPRYKIIEKRQSVAFWCNPISGHATLYWYQQILGQGPKLLIQFQNNGVVDDSQLPKDRFSAERLKGVDSTLKIQPAKLEDSAVYLCASSTYGDRNSPLHFGNGTRLTVT.

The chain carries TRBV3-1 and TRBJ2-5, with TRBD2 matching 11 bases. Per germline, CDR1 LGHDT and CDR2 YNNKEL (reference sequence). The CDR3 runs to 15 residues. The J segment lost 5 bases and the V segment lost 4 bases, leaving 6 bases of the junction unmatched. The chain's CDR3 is CASSPSGGPSETQYF. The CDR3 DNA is TGTGCCAGCAGCCCTAGCGGGGGGCCGTCTGAGACCCAGTACTTC.

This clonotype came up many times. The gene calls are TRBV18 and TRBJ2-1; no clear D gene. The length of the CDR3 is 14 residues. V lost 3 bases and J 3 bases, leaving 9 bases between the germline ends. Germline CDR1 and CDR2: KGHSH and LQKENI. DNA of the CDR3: TGTGCCAGCTCACCTACGCAAGACTACAATGAGCAGTTCTTC. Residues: CASSPTQDYNEQFF.

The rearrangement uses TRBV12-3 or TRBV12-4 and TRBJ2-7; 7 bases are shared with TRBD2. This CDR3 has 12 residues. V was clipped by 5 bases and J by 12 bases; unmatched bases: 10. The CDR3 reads CASSPGTNVLYF. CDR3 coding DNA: TGTGCCAGCAGTCCCGGGACTAATGTGTTGTACTTC.

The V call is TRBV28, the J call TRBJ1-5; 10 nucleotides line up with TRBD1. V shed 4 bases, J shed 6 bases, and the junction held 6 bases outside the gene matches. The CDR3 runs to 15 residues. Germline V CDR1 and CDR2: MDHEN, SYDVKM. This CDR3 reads CASSSRTGGAQPQHF. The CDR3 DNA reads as TGTGCCAGCAGTTCCCGGACAGGGGGGGCTCAGCCCCAGCATTTT.

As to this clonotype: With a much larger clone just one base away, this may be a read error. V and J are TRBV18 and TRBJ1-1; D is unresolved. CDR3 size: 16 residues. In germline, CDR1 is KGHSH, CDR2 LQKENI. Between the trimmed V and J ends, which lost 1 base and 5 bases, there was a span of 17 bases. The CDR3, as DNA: TGTGCCAGCTCACCACGTTCCTCTAAGTGCCAAACTGAAGCTTTCTTT. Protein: CASSPRSSKCQTEAFF.

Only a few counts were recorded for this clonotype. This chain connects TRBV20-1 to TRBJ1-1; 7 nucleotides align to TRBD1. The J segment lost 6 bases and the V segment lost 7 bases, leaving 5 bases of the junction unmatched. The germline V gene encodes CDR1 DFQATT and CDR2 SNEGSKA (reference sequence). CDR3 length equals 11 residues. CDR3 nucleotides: TGCAGTGTGGGGACAGCCGCTGAAGCTTTCTTT. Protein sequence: CSVGTAAEAFF.

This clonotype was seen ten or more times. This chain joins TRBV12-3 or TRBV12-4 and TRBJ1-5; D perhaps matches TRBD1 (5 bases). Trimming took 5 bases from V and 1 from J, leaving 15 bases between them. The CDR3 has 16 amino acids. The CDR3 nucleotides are TGTGCCAGCAGTCCGGGACGGTTACTAAGCAATCAGCCCCAGCATTTT. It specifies CASSPGRLLSNQPQHF.

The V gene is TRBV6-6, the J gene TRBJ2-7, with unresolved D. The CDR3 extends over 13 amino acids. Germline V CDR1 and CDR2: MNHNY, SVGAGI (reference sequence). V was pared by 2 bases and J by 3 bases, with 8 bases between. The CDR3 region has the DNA TGTGCCAGCAGTTACGAGGCGAGCTACGAGCAGTACTTC. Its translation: CASSYEASYEQYF.

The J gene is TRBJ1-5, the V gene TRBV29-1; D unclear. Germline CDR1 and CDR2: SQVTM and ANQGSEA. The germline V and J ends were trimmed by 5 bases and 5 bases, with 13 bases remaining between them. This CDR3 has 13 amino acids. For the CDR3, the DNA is TGCAGCGTTTTTCACAGAGGCCATCAGCCCCAGCATTTT. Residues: CSVFHRGHQPQHF.

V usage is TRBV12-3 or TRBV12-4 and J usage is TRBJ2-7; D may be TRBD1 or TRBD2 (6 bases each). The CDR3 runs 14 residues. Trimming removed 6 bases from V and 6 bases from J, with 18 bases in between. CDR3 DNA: TGTGCCAGCAGCGGAGGGGGAAGGCTGGTCGAGCAGTACTTC. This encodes CASSGGGRLVEQYF.

The CDR3 DNA is TGTGCCAGCAGTTACTCGATCCAGTCGGGGGAGGTTTCCTACAATGAGCAGTTCTTC. The encoded protein is CASSYSIQSGEVSYNEQFF. V gene TRBV6-2 or TRBV6-3 combines with J gene TRBJ2-1; D is perhaps TRBD2 (6 bases). V was cut by 0 bases and J by 1 base, with 19 bases left in between. CDR1 is MNHEY, CDR2 SVGEGT, per germline. The CDR3 consists of 19 residues.

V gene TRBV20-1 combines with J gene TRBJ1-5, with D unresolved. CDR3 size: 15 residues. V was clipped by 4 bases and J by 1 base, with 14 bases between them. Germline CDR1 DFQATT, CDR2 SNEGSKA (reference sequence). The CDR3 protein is CSATPEAGSNQPQHF. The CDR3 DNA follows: TGCAGTGCTACCCCCGAGGCGGGGAGCAATCAGCCCCAGCATTTT.

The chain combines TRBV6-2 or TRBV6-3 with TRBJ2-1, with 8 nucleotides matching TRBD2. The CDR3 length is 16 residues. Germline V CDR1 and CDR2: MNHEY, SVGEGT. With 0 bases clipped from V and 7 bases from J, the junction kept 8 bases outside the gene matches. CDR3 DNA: TGTGCCAGCAGTTACTCCACGGGGGGGCCCAGAAATGAGCAGTTCTTC. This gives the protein CASSYSTGGPRNEQFF.

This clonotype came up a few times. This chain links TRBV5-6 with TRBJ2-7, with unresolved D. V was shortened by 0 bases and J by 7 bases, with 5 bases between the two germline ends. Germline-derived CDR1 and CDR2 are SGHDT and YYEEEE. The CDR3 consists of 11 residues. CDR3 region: CASSLAGEQYF. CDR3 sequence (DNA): TGTGCCAGCAGCTTGGCCGGGGAGCAGTACTTC.

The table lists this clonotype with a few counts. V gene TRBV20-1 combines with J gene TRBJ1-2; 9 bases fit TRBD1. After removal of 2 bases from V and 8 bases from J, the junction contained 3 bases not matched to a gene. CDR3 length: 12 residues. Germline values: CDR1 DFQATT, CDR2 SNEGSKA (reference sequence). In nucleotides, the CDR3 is TGCAGTGCTAGATCCGGGACAGGGGGCTACACCTTC. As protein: CSARSGTGGYTF.